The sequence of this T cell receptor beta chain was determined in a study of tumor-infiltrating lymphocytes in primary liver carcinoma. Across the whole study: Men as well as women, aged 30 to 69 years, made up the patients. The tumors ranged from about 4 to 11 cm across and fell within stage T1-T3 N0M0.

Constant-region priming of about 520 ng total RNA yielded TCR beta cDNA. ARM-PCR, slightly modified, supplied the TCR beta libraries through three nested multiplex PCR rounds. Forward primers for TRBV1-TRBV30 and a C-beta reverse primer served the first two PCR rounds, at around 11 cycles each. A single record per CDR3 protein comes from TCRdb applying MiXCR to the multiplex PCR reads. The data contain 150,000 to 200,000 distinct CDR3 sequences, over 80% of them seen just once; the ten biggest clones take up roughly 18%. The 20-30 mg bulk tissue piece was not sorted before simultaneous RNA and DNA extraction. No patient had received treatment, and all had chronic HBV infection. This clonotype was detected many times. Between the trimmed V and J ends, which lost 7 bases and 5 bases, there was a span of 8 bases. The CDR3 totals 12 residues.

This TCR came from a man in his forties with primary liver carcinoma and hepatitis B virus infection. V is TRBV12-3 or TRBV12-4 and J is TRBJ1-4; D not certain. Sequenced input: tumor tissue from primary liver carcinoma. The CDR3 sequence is CASTYRNEKLFF. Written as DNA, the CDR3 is TGTGCCAGCACTTATAGAAATGAAAAACTGTTTTTT.